The 9 T cell receptor beta chains presented below share a single source sample, sequenced in a study of OX40 agonist ivuxolimab in advanced cancers. Only in-frame clones appear in the TCRdb table, and some are missing; sequencing was by immunoSEQ multiplex PCR. The data hold some 60,000 clones, with about four fifths observed a single time. This material consisted of CD4+ or CD8+ T cells sorted from blood, taken in a trial of the OX40 agonist ivuxolimab. The source of these receptors is an adult with an advanced solid tumor such as melanoma, head and neck, liver or kidney cancer.

This clone was picked up a small number of times. The rearrangement joins TRBV28 to TRBJ2-3, with 10 positions matching TRBD1. Germline V CDR1 and CDR2: MDHEN, SYDVKM. With V trimmed by 6 bases and J by 1 base, 4 bases remained unmatched. The CDR3 extends over 15 amino acids. The CDR3 sequence: CASSMGTGGTDTQYF. DNA for the CDR3: TGTGCCAGCAGCATGGGGACAGGGGGCACAGATACGCAGTATTTT.

This clone has a single count. The chain has TRBV2 and TRBJ2-1; perhaps TRBD1 as D (6 bases). V gave up 1 base and J gave up 10 bases, with 8 bases separating them. The CDR3 runs 12 residues. The germline V gene encodes CDR1 SNHLY and CDR2 FYNNEI. CDR3 nucleotides: TGTGCCAGCAGTGAAGACAGGGAGGAGCAGTTCTTC. Encoded protein: CASSEDREEQFF.

The V and J genes are TRBV28 and TRBJ1-1; the D gene is possibly TRBD1 (6 bases). The CDR3 runs to 15 residues. V was trimmed by 3 bases and J by 1 base, leaving 12 bases between them. Germline V gene data show CDR1 as MDHEN and CDR2 as SYDVKM. This chain's CDR3 is CASSFPGQQNTEAFF. The CDR3 DNA reads TGTGCCAGCAGTTTCCCCGGACAGCAGAACACTGAAGCTTTCTTT.

This chain uses TRBV5-4 with TRBJ2-3; D gene uncertain. The CDR3 is 13 residues long. V was trimmed by 4 bases and J by 6 bases, leaving 12 bases between them. The germline gives CDR1 SGHNT, CDR2 YYREEE (reference sequence). CDR3 in amino acids: CASSLRLGDTQYF. DNA for the CDR3: TGTGCCAGCAGCCTCCGGTTGGGGGATACGCAGTATTTT. The variable domain in full, with the rest retrieved from reference TRBV5-4 and TRBJ2-3, is ETGVTQSPTHLIKTRGQQVTLRCSSQSGHNTVSWYQQALGQGPQFIFQYYREEENGRGNFPPRFSGLQFPNYSSELNVNALELDDSALYLCASSLRLGDTQYFGPGTRLTVL.

With respect to this clone: This same CDR3 is encoded by further DNA sequences in the sample. The chain uses TRBV9 and TRBJ2-3; D unresolved. The CDR3 is 15 residues long. V gave up 2 bases and J gave up 0 bases, with 10 bases separating them. CDR1 and CDR2 (germline): SGDLS, YYNGEE. CDR3 loop: CASSVGHPSTDTQYF. The CDR3 nucleotides are TGTGCCAGCAGCGTCGGTCATCCTAGCACAGATACGCAGTATTTT.

A single count supports this clone. This chain connects TRBV11-2 to TRBJ1-1, with a possible D match to TRBD1 (5 bases). CDR1 is SGHAT and CDR2 is FQNNGV in the germline V gene. The germline V and J ends were trimmed by 1 base and 9 bases, with 9 bases remaining between them. This CDR3 is built from 12 residues. The CDR3 nucleotides read TGTGCCAGCAGCTTAGCAACAGGACAAGCTTTCTTT. This encodes CASSLATGQAFF.

V is TRBV28 and J is TRBJ2-5; D is perhaps TRBD1 or TRBD2 (5 bases each). The DNA end lines up better with TRBJ2-7; the J call may be wrong. There are 16 residues in the CDR3. The germline V gene encodes CDR1 MDHEN and CDR2 SYDVKM. Here the CDR3 DNA reads TGTGCCAGCAGTTTACTCGGAGGACAATGGGCGTACGAGCAGTACTTC. This encodes CASSLLGGQWAYEQYF.

The chain links TRBV6-1 to TRBJ2-7; the D is unclear. V was pared by 4 bases and J by 7 bases, with 8 bases between. Germline loops: CDR1 MNHNS, CDR2 SASEGT. The CDR3 covers 11 residues. This chain's CDR3 is CASSGWWEQYF. The CDR3 bases are TGTGCCAGCAGTGGATGGTGGGAGCAGTACTTC.

This sequence joins TRBV27 and TRBJ2-1, with a tentative D call TRBD1 (6 bases). The CDR3 spans 13 residues. From germline, CDR1 is MNHEY and CDR2 SMNVEV (reference sequence). The V and J ends lost 7 bases and 4 bases respectively, with 11 bases between them. Here the CDR3 reads CASTVRGYNEQFF. The CDR3 nucleotides are TGTGCCAGCACCGTCAGGGGATACAATGAGCAGTTCTTC.